Listed here are 21 T cell receptor beta chains from one sample, sequenced in a study of early T cells in non-severe SARS-CoV-2 infection. MiXCR, run by TCRdb on the 5' RACE reads, gives a single entry per CDR3 protein. The table includes under 25,000 distinct CDR3 sequences, approximately 4.4% detected once. Sequenced sample: whole blood. Source of these receptors: an adult who was a healthcare worker with PCR-confirmed SARS-CoV-2 infection or an uninfected control (not recorded which).

This clonotype was counted many times. The V and J genes are TRBV7-2 and TRBJ2-3; D possibly corresponds to TRBD2 (6 bases). V dropped 5 bases and J dropped 0 bases, with 12 bases sitting between them. The CDR3 extends over 15 amino acids. Germline CDR1 is SGHTA and CDR2 is FQGNSA. The DNA for the CDR3 is TGTGCCAGCAGCGCATGGGACTCTAGCACAGATACGCAGTATTTT. The encoded protein is CASSAWDSSTDTQYF.

At least ten counts were recorded for this clonotype. The V gene is TRBV6-5, the J gene TRBJ1-2; D may be TRBD1 (6 bases). Germline CDR1 reads MNHEY; CDR2 reads SVGAGI. The V and J ends lost 0 bases and 7 bases respectively, with 12 bases between them. This CDR3 is 14 amino acids long. DNA of the CDR3: TGTGCCAGCAGTTACTCTGGGGGCCCCTTTGGCTACACCTTC. Its translation: CASSYSGGPFGYTF.

This clonotype was counted ten times or more. At one boundary the junction diverges from the germline segment, which might be a read error. The chain joins TRBV20-1 to TRBJ1-4; D remains ambiguous. Germline assignment: CDR1 DFQATT and CDR2 SNEGSKA (reference sequence). The CDR3 extends over 12 amino acids. In DNA, the CDR3 is TGCAGTGCTTCGAGCCAGGTCAGCCCCGAAGTTTTT. This encodes CSASSQVSPEVF.

This clonotype appeared many times. At one end, the junction sequence differs from germline, possibly due to a read error. CDR3 in amino acids: CSTDRWVF. CDR3 bases: TGCAGCACTGATCGGTGGGTCTTC. The genes are TRBV29-1 and TRBJ1-2; unclear D gene. Germline lookup yields CDR1 SQVTM and CDR2 ANQGSEA. The CDR3 length is 8 residues.

Ten or more counts support this clonotype. This chain connects TRBV28 to TRBJ2-7; D gene uncertain. The CDR3 runs to 13 residues. With 5 bases removed from V and 4 bases from J, the gap between germline ends came to 12 bases. Germline V lookup: CDR1 MDHEN, CDR2 SYDVKM. CDR3 nucleotide sequence: TGTGCCAGCAGTCCCGGGTCATCTTACGAGCAGTACTTC. Translated, it gives CASSPGSSYEQYF.

This chain links TRBV7-6 with TRBJ1-3; no firm D call. V lost 5 bases and J 0 bases, leaving 11 bases between the germline ends. CDR3 length: 15 residues. The germline CDR1 and CDR2 sequences are SGHVS and FNYEAQ. CDR3 sequence (DNA): TGTGCCAGCAGCCGGGAGCACATCTCTGGAAACACCATATATTTT. Translation gives CASSREHISGNTIYF.

This chain uses TRBV27 with TRBJ2-1; 11 nucleotides match TRBD2. After removal of 6 bases from V and 5 bases from J, the junction contained 6 bases not matched to a gene. The CDR3 spans 15 residues. Germline V CDR1 and CDR2: MNHEY, SMNVEV (reference sequence). CDR3 sequence: CASSPPTSGNNEQFF. CDR3 nucleotides: TGTGCCAGCAGCCCACCGACTAGCGGGAACAATGAGCAGTTCTTC.

This chain connects TRBV4-3 to TRBJ2-4; TRBD1 might be the D (5 bases). With 0 bases removed from V and 7 bases from J, the gap between germline ends came to 7 bases. The CDR3 extends over 13 amino acids. Per the germline V gene, CDR1 is LGHNA and CDR2 is YSLEER. The CDR3 DNA reads as TGCGCCAGCAGCCAAGACAGGGTTAACATTCAGTACTTC. Its protein is CASSQDRVNIQYF.

This clonotype was recorded many times. The chain combines TRBV29-1 with TRBJ1-1, with 12 positions matching TRBD1. The germline V gene has CDR1 SQVTM and CDR2 ANQGSEA. The ends lost 6 bases at V and 5 bases at J; junction bases unmatched: 4. CDR3 length equals 13 residues. CDR3 residues: CSVGDRGLTEAFF. In DNA, the CDR3 is TGCAGCGTGGGGGACAGGGGGCTGACTGAAGCTTTCTTT.

V is TRBV10-3 and J is TRBJ2-1; D gene unclear. V lost 3 bases, J lost 7 bases, and 4 bases lay in between. Germline V gene sequence: CDR1 ENHRY, CDR2 SYGVKD. The CDR3 sequence is 11 residues long. As DNA, the CDR3 is TGTGCCATCAGTGATGTTAATGAGCAGTTCTTC. This translates into CAISDVNEQFF.

Many counts were recorded for this clonotype. This chain joins TRBV11-2 and TRBJ2-3; TRBD2 aligns across 10 bases. The CDR3 is made up of 14 amino acids. V dropped 5 bases and J dropped 6; count of bases not matched to a gene: 5. The V gene's germline CDR1 is SGHAT and CDR2 FQNNGV. CDR3 residues: CASSIILAGDTQYF. CDR3 sequence (DNA): TGTGCCAGCAGCATCATACTAGCGGGGGATACGCAGTATTTT.

In this sample, this clonotype turned up many times. The V and J genes are TRBV5-4 and TRBJ1-1; 7 bases are a match to TRBD1. This CDR3 is 14 amino acids long. With 6 bases clipped from V and 3 bases from J, the junction kept 8 bases outside the gene matches. Per the germline V gene, CDR1 is SGHNT and CDR2 is YYREEE (reference sequence). For the CDR3, the DNA is TGTGCCAGCACCCCCCGGGACAGCTACACTGAAGCTTTCTTT. Translation gives CASTPRDSYTEAFF.

This clonotype has at least ten counts. The chain links TRBV7-3 to TRBJ2-7, with D perhaps given as TRBD1 or TRBD2 (5 bases each). CDR1 SGHTA and CDR2 FQGTGA come from the germline V gene. The CDR3 runs 13 residues. The V and J ends lost 4 bases and 7 bases respectively, with 14 bases between them. The CDR3 nucleotides read TGTGCCAGCAGCTGGGACCGTTTTCAAGAGCAGTACTTC. This encodes CASSWDRFQEQYF.

This clonotype was seen at least ten times. This chain links TRBV7-8 with TRBJ1-3; 9 positions agree with TRBD1. Unmatched junction bases numbered 1, after V lost 3 bases and J lost 4 bases. This CDR3 is 14 amino acids long. CDR1 SGHVS and CDR2 FQNEAQ come from the germline V gene. CDR3 residues: CASSLDRGGNTIYF. DNA of the CDR3: TGTGCCAGCAGCTTGGACAGGGGCGGAAACACCATATATTTT.

There are many counts of this clonotype. V and J are TRBV13 and TRBJ2-7; 7 bases match TRBD2. Germline CDR1 is PRHDT and CDR2 is FYEKMQ (reference sequence). The CDR3 spans 17 residues. With 2 bases clipped from V and 7 bases from J, the junction kept 17 bases outside the gene matches. CDR3 nucleotide sequence: TGTGCCAGCAGCTTACCGCCGGGGCTAGCGGTGCAAGGGGAGCAGTACTTC. It codes for CASSLPPGLAVQGEQYF.

The sample holds many counts of this clonotype. The rearrangement links TRBV4-2 to TRBJ2-2, with D unresolved. The CDR3 consists of 14 residues. V was pared by 0 bases and J by 1 base, with 3 bases between. CDR1 is LGHNA and CDR2 is YNFKEQ in the germline V gene. CDR3 protein: CASSQEGNTGELFF. The CDR3 DNA reads TGTGCCAGCAGCCAAGAGGGGAACACCGGGGAGCTGTTTTTT.

This clonotype was picked up many times. The V and J genes are TRBV7-6 and TRBJ1-1, with D tentatively TRBD1 (5 bases). CDR1 is SGHVS, CDR2 FNYEAQ, per germline. The V gene lost 2 bases and the J gene lost 4 bases, with 11 bases spanning the gap. The CDR3 extends over 14 amino acids. Here the CDR3 DNA reads TGTGCCAGCAGCTTATTAGGGCAGGGCACTGAAGCTTTCTTT. Residues: CASSLLGQGTEAFF.

The chain uses TRBV6-1 and TRBJ2-7, with D possibly being TRBD1 or TRBD2 (5 bases each). V lost 7 bases and J 1 base, leaving 11 bases between the germline ends. In germline, CDR1 is MNHNS, CDR2 SASEGT. CDR3 length: 13 amino acids. In DNA form, the CDR3 reads TGTGCCAGCATGGGGGATCAATCCTACGAGCAGTACTTC. Translating it yields CASMGDQSYEQYF.

In its sample, this clonotype was seen many times. The rearrangement uses TRBV11-1 and TRBJ1-6, with D uncertain. Germline loops: CDR1 SGHAT, CDR2 FQDESV (reference sequence). This CDR3 contains 14 residues. V was trimmed by 3 bases and J by 6 bases, leaving 9 bases between them. The DNA of the CDR3 is TGTGCCAGCAGCTTCCTGGTTGGTAATTCACCCCTCCACTTT. This translates into CASSFLVGNSPLHF. The full variable domain, its missing parts supplied by reference TRBV11-1 and TRBJ1-6, is EAEVAQSPRYKITEKSQAVAFWCDPISGHATLYWYRQILGQGPELLVQFQDESVVDDSQLPKDRFSAERLKGVDSTLKIQPAELGDSAMYLCASSFLVGNSPLHFGNGTRLTVT.

This clonotype was found a few times. The chain carries TRBV10-3 and TRBJ1-1; no definite D call. Per the germline V gene, CDR1 is ENHRY and CDR2 is SYGVKD. The CDR3 spans 15 residues. The V end lost 2 bases, the J end lost 1 base, and 11 bases lay between the germline ends. The CDR3 is CAISEMSPGNTEAFF. The DNA for the CDR3 is TGTGCCATCAGTGAGATGAGCCCGGGGAACACTGAAGCTTTCTTT.

This clonotype has at least ten counts. V usage is TRBV2 and J usage is TRBJ1-6; D call uncertain. The length of the CDR3 is 15 residues. The germline V and J ends were trimmed by 4 bases and 6 bases, with 13 bases remaining between them. Germline V gene lookup returns CDR1 SNHLY and CDR2 FYNNEI. CDR3 nucleotide sequence: TGTGCCAGCAGTGGGACCCGCAGAAGTAATTCACCCCTCCACTTT. Encoded protein: CASSGTRRSNSPLHF.